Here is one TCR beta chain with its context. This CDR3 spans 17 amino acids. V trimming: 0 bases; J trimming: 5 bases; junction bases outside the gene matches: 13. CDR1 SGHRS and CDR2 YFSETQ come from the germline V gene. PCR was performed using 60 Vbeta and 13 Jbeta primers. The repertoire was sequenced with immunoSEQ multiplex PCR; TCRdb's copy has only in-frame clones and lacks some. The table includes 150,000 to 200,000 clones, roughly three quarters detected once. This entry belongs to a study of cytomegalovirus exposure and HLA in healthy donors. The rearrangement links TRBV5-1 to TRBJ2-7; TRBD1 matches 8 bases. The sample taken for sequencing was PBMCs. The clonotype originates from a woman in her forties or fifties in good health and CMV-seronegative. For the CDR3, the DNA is TGCGCCAGCAGCTTGGCCAGCTCAGGGCAGGGGGCCAACGAGCAGTACTTC. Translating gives CASSLASSGQGANEQYF.